Listed here are 8 T cell receptor beta chains from one sample, sequenced in a study of persistence of HIV-infected CD4 T cells. Anti-CD3/anti-CD28 beads served as a nonspecific positive control stimulus. CD4+ T cells upregulating both CD40 ligand and CD69 were sorted as responding cells. These receptors have no known antigen. Sequencing used immunoSEQ version 4 in survey mode. Some clones are missing from TCRdb's copy, which holds only in-frame ones; the method was immunoSEQ multiplex PCR. The profile shows 40,000 to 45,000 clones, 70% to 90% of them singletons. The material sequenced was CD4+ T cells sorted from PBMCs after approximately 19-hour stimulation, taken from a patient who received antiretroviral therapy. These receptors were taken from an adult man with HIV who was CMV-seropositive.

The CDR3 loop reads CASSLGGQGPEGYTF. The DNA of the CDR3 is TGTGCCAGCAGCTTGGGGGGACAGGGCCCAGAAGGCTACACCTTC. The chain joins TRBV5-5 to TRBJ1-2; 9 bases map to TRBD1. The CDR3 spans 15 residues. Losses at the gene ends were 0 bases for V and 8 bases for J; bases not matched to a gene: 8. CDR1 is SGHKS, CDR2 YYEKEE, per germline (reference sequence). Filled out from reference TRBV5-5 and TRBJ1-2, the complete variable domain reads DAGVTQSPTHLIKTRGQQVTLRCSPISGHKSVSWYQQVLGQGPQFIFQYYEKEERGRGNFPDRFSARQFPNYSSELNVNALLLGDSALYLCASSLGGQGPEGYTFGSGTRLTVV.

V gene TRBV2 combines with J gene TRBJ1-3; 8 nucleotides align to TRBD1. With V trimmed by 8 bases and J by 4 bases, 4 bases remained unmatched. Germline-derived CDR1 and CDR2 are SNHLY and FYNNEI. This CDR3 comprises 13 residues. CDR3 region: CASSDRAGNTIYF. The CDR3 DNA reads as TGTGCCAGCTCGGACAGGGCCGGAAACACCATATATTTT. Combining the CDR3 with reference TRBV2 and TRBJ1-3 gives the whole variable domain EPEVTQTPSHQVTQMGQEVILRCVPISNHLYFYWYRQILGQKVEFLVSFYNNEISEKSEIFDDQFSVERPDGSNFTLKIRSTKLEDSAMYFCASSDRAGNTIYFGEGSWLTVV.

The chain has TRBV27 and TRBJ1-3, with 7 positions matching TRBD1. The J segment lost 4 bases and the V segment lost 6 bases, leaving 3 bases of the junction unmatched. The V gene's germline CDR1 is MNHEY and CDR2 SMNVEV (reference sequence). CDR3 length: 13 amino acids. CDR3 coding DNA: TGTGCCAGCAGCAGGGGGAAAGGAAACACCATATATTTT. It yields the protein CASSRGKGNTIYF.

This clone appeared once. The genes are TRBV27 and TRBJ1-1; D not certain. Trimming left V 3 bases short and J 2 bases short, with 7 bases between. Germline-derived CDR1 and CDR2 are MNHEY and SMNVEV (reference sequence). The CDR3 consists of 13 residues. The CDR3 nucleotides are TGTGCCAGCAGTTTCCGGCCCAACACTGAAGCTTTCTTT. This encodes CASSFRPNTEAFF.

V and J are TRBV19 and TRBJ2-3; TRBD1 matches at 9 bases. The length of the CDR3 is 16 residues. The V and J ends lost 1 base and 3 bases, in that order; junction bases with no gene match: 5. Germline CDR1 reads LNHDA; CDR2 reads SQIVND (reference sequence). CDR3 nucleotide sequence: TGTGCCAGTAGTATAGGGGGACAGGGAAGGACAGATACGCAGTATTTT. This translates into CASSIGGQGRTDTQYF.

The V and J genes are TRBV6-5 and TRBJ2-7; 11 bases are a match to TRBD2. Looked up from germline, CDR1 is MNHEY and CDR2 is SVGAGI. V shed 8 bases and J 0 bases; nucleotides not matched to a gene: 3. CDR3 size: 14 residues. CDR3 in DNA: TGTGCCAGCTTACTAGCGGGGGACTCCTACGAGCAGTACTTC. Its translation: CASLLAGDSYEQYF.

The DNA of the CDR3 is TGTGCCAGCAGCCAAGACAGAGTGCGGCAGCCCCAGCATTTT. Translated, it gives CASSQDRVRQPQHF. This chain links TRBV3-1 (or the pseudogene TRBV3-2) with TRBJ1-5, with unresolved D. Per the germline V gene, CDR1 is LGHDT and CDR2 is YNNKEL (reference sequence). This CDR3 is built from 14 residues. Trimming took off 0 bases at V and 7 bases at J, with 10 bases between the two ends.

The rearrangement uses TRBV4-1 and TRBJ2-1; TRBD2 matches at 7 bases. This CDR3 has 16 amino acids. V gave up 7 bases and J gave up 9 bases; unmatched junction bases: 18. Germline values: CDR1 MGHRA, CDR2 YSYEKL. CDR3 in DNA: TGCGCCAGCACGGGAAGGGGACGGGGGGACCTCAGTGAGCAGTTCTTC. Protein sequence: CASTGRGRGDLSEQFF.